This T cell receptor beta chain was obtained from a study of CD8 T cells in Susac syndrome. With random hexamers, roughly 0.45 to 1 ug RNA was reverse transcribed. Via MiXCR, TCRdb re-called the immunoSEQ multiplex PCR reads, giving one row per CDR3 protein. The data show 400,000 or so distinct CDR3 sequences, 75% to 90% seen once. The TCR sequence derives from a human donor with multiple sclerosis. Input material: CD8+ T cells from PBMCs.

The chain's CDR3 is CASSSLGWERVETQYF. The DNA for the CDR3 is TGTGCCAGCAGTTCGTTAGGTTGGGAGAGGGTGGAGACCCAGTACTTC. V gene TRBV28 combines with J gene TRBJ2-5, with D maybe TRBD2 (5 bases). Germline assignment: CDR1 MDHEN and CDR2 SYDVKM. The V and J ends lost 4 bases and 5 bases respectively, with 20 bases between them. The CDR3 has 16 amino acids.